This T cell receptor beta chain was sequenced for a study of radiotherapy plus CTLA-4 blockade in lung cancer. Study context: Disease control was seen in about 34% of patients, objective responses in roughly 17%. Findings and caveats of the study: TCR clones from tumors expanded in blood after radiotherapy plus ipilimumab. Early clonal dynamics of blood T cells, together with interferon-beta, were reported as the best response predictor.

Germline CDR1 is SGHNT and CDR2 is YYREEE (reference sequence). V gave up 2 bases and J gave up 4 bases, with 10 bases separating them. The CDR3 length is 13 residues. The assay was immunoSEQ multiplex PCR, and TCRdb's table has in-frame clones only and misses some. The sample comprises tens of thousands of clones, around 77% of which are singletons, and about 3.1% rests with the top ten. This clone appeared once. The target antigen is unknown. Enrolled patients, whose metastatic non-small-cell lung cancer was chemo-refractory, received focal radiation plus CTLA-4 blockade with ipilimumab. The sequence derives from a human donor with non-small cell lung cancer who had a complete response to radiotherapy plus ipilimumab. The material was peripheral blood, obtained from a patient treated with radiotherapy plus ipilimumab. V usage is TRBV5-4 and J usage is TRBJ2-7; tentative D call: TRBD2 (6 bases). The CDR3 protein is CASSFGGRYEQYF. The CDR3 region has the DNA TGTGCCAGCAGCTTCGGGGGTCGGTACGAGCAGTACTTC.